This is a list of T cell receptor beta chains from one sample in a study of blood T cell repertoires in COVID-19. Generated by immunoSEQ multiplex PCR, the TCRdb table keeps only in-frame clones and is missing some. Of 100,000 to 120,000 clones in the sample, around three quarters were seen once. Sequenced input: peripheral blood. These receptors all come from a woman aged 60 to 75 with acute or convalescent COVID-19. Each CDR3 is given without its conserved first and last residue. A D gene is named only where the DNA matches it firmly.

V gene	D gene	J gene	CDR3 protein
TRBV30	.	TRBJ1-6	AWSVGRGGSPLH
TRBV21-1	.	TRBJ2-2	ASSLSRREPPSGEGTGELF
TRBV20-1	.	TRBJ2-3	SASLDQGLTDTQY
TRBV19	TRBD2	TRBJ2-1	ASSIQAGVTPPEQF
TRBV24-1	.	TRBJ2-5	ATSAGGQRETQY
TRBV12-3/TRBV12-4	TRBD1	TRBJ2-1	ASSPTGQGTEF
TRBV24-1	TRBD1	TRBJ2-7	ATSDLDAQGAREQY
TRBV5-4	TRBD1	TRBJ2-1	ASSLAPDRVSREQF
TRBV4-2	TRBD1	TRBJ1-2	ASSQDRGADGYT
TRBV19	TRBD1	TRBJ1-1	ASSRTGTGRTEAF
TRBV9	TRBD2	TRBJ2-7	ASSRSPGLAGGSSSYEQY
TRBV9	.	TRBJ2-5	ASSVSQSQETQY
TRBV13	TRBD1	TRBJ1-2	ASSSDRGQTGYT